Below, 21 T cell receptor beta chains from the same sample are listed, as sequenced in a study of human T cells and chemical hapten exposure. Via MiXCR, TCRdb re-called the RACE reads, giving one row per CDR3 protein. The data show approximately 82,000 distinct CDR3 sequences, with roughly 10% seen just once and around 2.2% held by the top ten. Time point described: patch test 1, 2 weeks after DPC sensitization. Indicated treatment: therapeutic diphenylcyclopropenone sensitization with weekly scalp DPC. Specimen: whole blood, collected in connection with sensitization to the hapten diphenylcyclopropenone (DPC). These receptors were obtained from a man between 40 and 49 years old with alopecia areata. Some clones in this sample may be carry-over from other donors' samples.

This clonotype came up a few times. The chain's CDR3 is CAWSYGRETQYF. In DNA, the CDR3 is TGTGCCTGGAGTTATGGGAGGGAGACCCAGTACTTC. The rearrangement joins TRBV30 to TRBJ2-5, with TRBD2 as a possible D gene (6 bases). In germline, CDR1 is GTSNPN, CDR2 SVGIG (reference sequence). Trimming took off 2 bases at V and 5 bases at J, with 9 bases between the two ends. This CDR3 region has 12 residues.

This clonotype turned up a few times. The chain links TRBV6-5 to TRBJ1-1; 9 bases agree with TRBD1. Losses at the gene ends were 2 bases for V and 3 bases for J; bases not matched to a gene: 4. The CDR3 has 15 amino acids. Germline CDR1 is MNHEY and CDR2 is SVGAGI. The CDR3 loop reads CASSYLGQGDTEAFF. The CDR3 DNA reads as TGTGCCAGCAGTTACCTGGGACAGGGAGACACTGAAGCTTTCTTT.

As to this clonotype: This may be a read error: a much more frequent sequence differs by one nucleotide. The V and J genes are TRBV4-3 and TRBJ1-6; D gene ambiguous. There are 15 residues in the CDR3. Trimming removed 6 bases from V and 4 bases from J, with 13 bases in between. Germline V lookup: CDR1 LGHNA, CDR2 YSLEER. The CDR3 nucleotides are TGCGCCAGCAGTTACGGCAGGACTTATAATTCACCCCTCCACTTT. Residues: CASSYGRTYNSPLHF.

This chain links TRBV4-3 with TRBJ2-1; unclear D gene. Germline CDR1 reads LGHNA; CDR2 reads YSLEER. The CDR3 consists of 13 residues. Trimming left V 0 bases short and J 4 bases short, with 4 bases between. The CDR3 DNA reads as TGCGCCAGCAGCCAAGAAGAATACAATGAGCAGTTCTTC. As protein: CASSQEEYNEQFF.

This clonotype has only a few counts. This chain connects TRBV6-5 to TRBJ1-3; D gene unclear. The CDR3 length is 18 residues. Germline assignment: CDR1 MNHEY and CDR2 SVGAGI. The germline V and J ends were trimmed by 0 bases and 0 bases, with 15 bases remaining between them. For the CDR3, the DNA is TGTGCCAGCAGTTACTCGATTGTAGGCCTCTTCTCTGGAAACACCATATATTTT. It yields the protein CASSYSIVGLFSGNTIYF.

A few counts support this clonotype. This chain connects TRBV6-1 to TRBJ1-5; TRBD1 aligns across 8 bases. The CDR3 sequence is 16 residues long. Trimming at V came to 5 bases and at J to 4 bases, leaving 10 bases not matched to a gene. Germline CDR1 MNHNS, CDR2 SASEGT. The CDR3 nucleotides are TGTGCCAGCAGTCCAGTGGGGACAGGAGTAAATCAGCCCCAGCATTTT. The encoded protein is CASSPVGTGVNQPQHF.

This clonotype occurred many times. This sequence joins TRBV12-3 or TRBV12-4 and TRBJ1-2; D remains ambiguous. Trimming took off 3 bases at V and 2 bases at J, with 4 bases between the two ends. CDR3 length: 12 amino acids. The DNA for the CDR3 is TGTGCCAGCAGTTTTGGGAACTATGGCTACACCTTC. It is translated as CASSFGNYGYTF.

Only a few counts were recorded for this clonotype. The gene calls are TRBV10-3 and TRBJ2-5; the D is unclear. This CDR3 contains 12 residues. Germline assignment: CDR1 ENHRY and CDR2 SYGVKD. Trimming took off 8 bases at V and 1 base at J, with 8 bases between the two ends. The CDR3 sequence: CAISNSQETQYF. Written as DNA, the CDR3 is TGTGCCATCTCGAACTCCCAAGAGACCCAGTACTTC.

V gene TRBV6-2 or TRBV6-3 combines with J gene TRBJ2-2; TRBD1 matches 8 bases. V was clipped by 0 bases and J by 3 bases; unmatched bases: 3. This CDR3 has 16 residues. Germline CDR1 and CDR2: MNHEY and SVGEGT. CDR3 nucleotides: TGTGCCAGCAGTTACTCTAGGGACAGGTACACCGGGGAGCTGTTTTTT. Translating gives CASSYSRDRYTGELFF.

This clonotype was counted only a few times. The chain recombines TRBV20-1 with TRBJ2-1; 10 bases agree with TRBD2. Trimming at V came to 0 bases and at J to 6 bases, leaving 5 bases not matched to a gene. This CDR3 has 15 residues. Per germline, CDR1 DFQATT and CDR2 SNEGSKA (reference sequence). CDR3 in DNA: TGCAGTGCTAGAGATCCACTAGCGGGGACCAATGAGCAGTTCTTC. Its translation is CSARDPLAGTNEQFF.

This clonotype was detected a few times. The chain employs TRBV6-6 and TRBJ2-1; 7 bases are shared with TRBD2. V was pared by 4 bases and J by 10 bases, with 7 bases of the junction left unmatched. CDR1 and CDR2 (germline): MNHNY, SVGAGI (reference sequence). The CDR3 contains 13 residues. The CDR3 coding sequence is TGTGCCAGCAGTTCAAAACTAGCGTCAGAGCAGTTCTTC. It encodes CASSSKLASEQFF.

In this sample, this clonotype turned up a few times. The CDR3 here is CATSDADRASSYEQYF. The CDR3 DNA sequence: TGTGCCACCAGTGATGCGGACAGGGCCAGCTCCTACGAGCAGTACTTC. This sequence joins TRBV24-1 and TRBJ2-7; TRBD1 agrees at 8 bases. J was trimmed by 0 bases and V by 3 bases; bases with no gene match: 6. This CDR3 comprises 16 residues. Germline lookup yields CDR1 KGHDR and CDR2 SFDVKD.

V usage is TRBV6-5 and J usage is TRBJ1-2; 9 nucleotides align to TRBD1. This CDR3 region has 15 residues. CDR1 is MNHEY, CDR2 SVGAGI, per germline. J gave up 4 bases and V 6 bases, and 9 bases lay outside the gene matches. The CDR3 DNA reads TGTGCCAGCAGCTACGACAGGGGGGGCTCCTATGGCTACACCTTC. Protein: CASSYDRGGSYGYTF.

This chain connects TRBV6-5 to TRBJ2-6; D is possibly TRBD1 (5 bases). Germline V gene sequence: CDR1 MNHEY, CDR2 SVGAGI. The CDR3 loop spans 19 amino acids. Trimming cost V 2 bases and J 0 bases, with 17 bases left between them. CDR3: CASSYEVRAFDSGANVLTF. As DNA, the CDR3 is TGTGCCAGCAGTTACGAGGTCAGGGCCTTTGACTCTGGGGCCAACGTCCTGACTTTC.

This chain uses TRBV10-3 with TRBJ2-3; D is undetermined. From germline, CDR1 is ENHRY and CDR2 SYGVKD. Deletions cut 2 bases from V and 2 bases from J, with 2 bases between. This CDR3 is built from 12 residues. The chain's CDR3 is CAISENTDTQYF. The CDR3 DNA sequence: TGTGCCATCAGTGAGAACACAGATACGCAGTATTTT.

This clonotype came up many times. V gene TRBV20-1 combines with J gene TRBJ2-7; TRBD2 matches 9 bases. The CDR3 extends over 14 amino acids. Trimming removed 5 bases from V and 5 bases from J; junction bases left unmatched: 10. Per germline, CDR1 DFQATT and CDR2 SNEGSKA (reference sequence). The CDR3 here is CSAHPGLAGNEQYF. For the CDR3, the DNA is TGCAGTGCTCACCCTGGTCTAGCGGGGAACGAGCAGTACTTC.

The chain couples TRBV7-9 to TRBJ1-4; maybe TRBD1 (6 bases). V was clipped by 5 bases and J by 8 bases, with 15 bases between them. The CDR3 is 14 amino acids. Germline V gene data show CDR1 as SEHNR and CDR2 as FQNEAQ (reference sequence). The CDR3 nucleotides are TGTGCCAGCAGCGCTTCGGAGACAGGCGAAAAACTGTTTTTT. Translating gives CASSASETGEKLFF.

This clonotype was found many times. The chain has TRBV9 and TRBJ1-1; D might be TRBD1 (5 bases). There are 12 residues in the CDR3. Trimming cost V 3 bases and J 6 bases, with 9 bases left between them. CDR1 SGDLS and CDR2 YYNGEE come from the germline V gene. The chain's CDR3 is CASSGGGAEAFF. The CDR3 coding sequence is TGTGCCAGCAGCGGGGGGGGGGCTGAAGCTTTCTTT.

This clonotype appeared a few times. In DNA, the CDR3 is TGTGCCAGCAGCTTGATTAGACAGGGCGACTACACCTTC. Translation: CASSLIRQGDYTF. The rearrangement links TRBV7-3 to TRBJ1-2; 7 positions match TRBD1. CDR3 size: 13 residues. Germline trimming cut 3 bases from V and 10 bases from J; bases unmatched to any gene: 8. The V gene's germline CDR1 is SGHTA and CDR2 FQGTGA.

The CDR3 bases are TGTGCCAGCAGTGACTCAGTTGCCTATGGCTACACCTTC. Translation gives CASSDSVAYGYTF. The V and J genes are TRBV6-1 and TRBJ1-2; D remains ambiguous. Germline V gene data show CDR1 as MNHNS and CDR2 as SASEGT. The V end lost 3 bases, the J end lost 4 bases, and 9 bases lay between the germline ends. This CDR3 is 13 amino acids long.

This clonotype came up a few times. The rearrangement uses TRBV28 and TRBJ2-1; 9 bases align to TRBD1. The CDR3 covers 17 residues. Germline V CDR1 and CDR2: MDHEN, SYDVKM. The V gene end was trimmed by 5 bases and the J gene end by 1 base; junction bases not matched to a gene: 9. CDR3 coding DNA: TGTGCCAGCAGTAGTGGGACAGGGCTGGGGTCCTACAATGAGCAGTTCTTC. The encoded protein is CASSSGTGLGSYNEQFF.